This T cell receptor beta chain stems from a study of radiation and T cells in renal cell carcinoma. Study findings and constraints: Compared with controls, irradiated tumors showed greater TCR clonality.

TCRdb's copy holds only in-frame clones and misses some; the assay was immunoSEQ multiplex PCR. The sample lists some 25,000 clones, 58% occurring once. Treatment specified: treatment-naive control, cytoreductive nephrectomy. Control samples are tumors resected by cytoreductive nephrectomy without prior radiation. Germline V gene sequence: CDR1 SGDLS, CDR2 YYNGEE. The length of the CDR3 is 15 residues. J was trimmed by 5 bases and V by 2 bases; bases with no gene match: 4. This clone came up a few times. The antigen is unknown. The rearrangement uses TRBV9 and TRBJ2-3, with TRBD2 matching 11 bases. This TCR came from a man in his forties or fifties with renal cell carcinoma. Here the sequenced sample was tumor tissue, taken from a patient whose treatment was nephrectomy without radiotherapy. The CDR3 bases are TGTGCCAGCAGCGTCCTAGCGGGGGGTCTAGATACGCAGTATTTT. Translating it yields CASSVLAGGLDTQYF.